The following is a T cell receptor (beta chain) sequence with its context. No DNA is shown, since the ends of the CDR3 on it are uncertain; the CDR3 is the one TCRdb lists. The sample belongs to a study of CD8 T cells in Susac syndrome. Study-wide background: Patients with Susac syndrome were, at the time of blood collection, therapy-naive, maintained on corticosteroids, or maintained on intravenous immunoglobulin alone.

Memory subsets were defined for TEMRA sorting by CD27 and CD45RA staining. The patients with Susac syndrome satisfied recently defined diagnostic criteria for either definite or probable disease. Both CD4+ and CD8+ T cells were negatively isolated, and TEMRA cells underwent FACS enrichment. RNA, at about 0.45 to 1 ug, was reverse transcribed with random hexamers. TCRdb passed the immunoSEQ multiplex PCR reads through MiXCR, listing each CDR3 protein once. Of 950 to 1,500 distinct CDR3 sequences in the sample, less than 70% were seen once. From its first to its last residue, the CDR3 has 14 amino acids. Germline CDR1 is SGHDT and CDR2 is YYEEEE.

The gene calls are TRBV5-6 and TRBJ2-2; TRBD2, the table's D call, lacks a check against the DNA. Sample: CD8+ TEMRA cells from PBMCs. Regarding subset: FACS-sorted terminally differentiated effector memory CD8+ T cells re-expressing CD45RA (CD8+ TEMRA). This receptor was taken from a human donor with Susac syndrome. The CDR3 is CASSLGGSSGSCFF.